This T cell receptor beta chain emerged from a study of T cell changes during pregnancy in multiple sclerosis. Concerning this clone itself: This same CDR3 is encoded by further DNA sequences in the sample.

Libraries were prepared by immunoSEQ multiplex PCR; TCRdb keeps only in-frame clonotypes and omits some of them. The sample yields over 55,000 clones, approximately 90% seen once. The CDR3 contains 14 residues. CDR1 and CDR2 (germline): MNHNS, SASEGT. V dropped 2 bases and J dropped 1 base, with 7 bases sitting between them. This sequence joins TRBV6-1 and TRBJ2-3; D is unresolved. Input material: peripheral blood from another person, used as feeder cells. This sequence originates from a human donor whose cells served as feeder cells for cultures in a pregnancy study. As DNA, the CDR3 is TGTGCCAGCAGTGAACTGGGCCGCACAGATACGCAGTATTTT. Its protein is CASSELGRTDTQYF.